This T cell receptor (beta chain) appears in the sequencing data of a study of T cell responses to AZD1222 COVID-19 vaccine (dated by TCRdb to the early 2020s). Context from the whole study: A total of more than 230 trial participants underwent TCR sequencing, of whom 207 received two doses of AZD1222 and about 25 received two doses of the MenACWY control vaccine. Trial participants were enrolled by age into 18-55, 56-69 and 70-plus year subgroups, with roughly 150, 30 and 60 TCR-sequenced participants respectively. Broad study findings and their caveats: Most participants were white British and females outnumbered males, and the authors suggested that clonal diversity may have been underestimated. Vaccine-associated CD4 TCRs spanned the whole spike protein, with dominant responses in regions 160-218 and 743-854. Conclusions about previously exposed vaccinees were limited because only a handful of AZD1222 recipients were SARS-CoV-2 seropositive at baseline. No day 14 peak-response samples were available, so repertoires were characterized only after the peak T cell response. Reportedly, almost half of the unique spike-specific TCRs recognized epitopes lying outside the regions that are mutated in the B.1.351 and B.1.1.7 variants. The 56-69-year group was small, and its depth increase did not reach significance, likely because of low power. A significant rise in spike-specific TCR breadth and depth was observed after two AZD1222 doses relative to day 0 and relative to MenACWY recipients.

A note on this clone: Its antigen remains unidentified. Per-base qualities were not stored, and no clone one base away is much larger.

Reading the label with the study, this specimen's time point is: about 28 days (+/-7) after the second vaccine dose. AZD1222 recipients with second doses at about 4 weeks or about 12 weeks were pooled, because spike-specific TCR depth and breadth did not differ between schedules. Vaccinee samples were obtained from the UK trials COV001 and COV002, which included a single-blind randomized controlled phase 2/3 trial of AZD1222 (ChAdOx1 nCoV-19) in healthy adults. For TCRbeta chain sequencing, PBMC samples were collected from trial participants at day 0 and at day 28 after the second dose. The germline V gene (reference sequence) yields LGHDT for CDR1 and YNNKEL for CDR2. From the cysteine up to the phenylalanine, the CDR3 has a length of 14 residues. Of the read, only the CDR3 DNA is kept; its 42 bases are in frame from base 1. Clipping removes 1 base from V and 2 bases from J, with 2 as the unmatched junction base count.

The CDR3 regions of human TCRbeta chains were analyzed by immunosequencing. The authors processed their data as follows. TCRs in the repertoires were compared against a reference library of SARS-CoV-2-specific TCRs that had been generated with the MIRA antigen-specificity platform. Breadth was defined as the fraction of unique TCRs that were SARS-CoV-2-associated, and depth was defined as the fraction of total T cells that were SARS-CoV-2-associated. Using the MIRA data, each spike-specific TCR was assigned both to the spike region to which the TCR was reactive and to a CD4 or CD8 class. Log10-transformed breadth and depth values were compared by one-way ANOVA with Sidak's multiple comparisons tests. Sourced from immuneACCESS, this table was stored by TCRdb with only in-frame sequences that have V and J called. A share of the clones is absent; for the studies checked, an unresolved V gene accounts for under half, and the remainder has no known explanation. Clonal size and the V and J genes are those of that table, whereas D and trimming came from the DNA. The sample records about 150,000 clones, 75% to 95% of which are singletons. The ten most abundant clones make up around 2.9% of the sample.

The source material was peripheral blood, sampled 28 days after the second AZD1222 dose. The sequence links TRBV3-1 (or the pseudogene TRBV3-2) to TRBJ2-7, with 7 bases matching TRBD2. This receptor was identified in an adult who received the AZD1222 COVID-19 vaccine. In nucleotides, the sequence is TGTGCCAGCAGCCAAGCGAGCGGGACCTACGAGCAGTACTTC. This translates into CASSQASGTYEQYF.